These 17 T cell receptor beta chains were sequenced from one sample in a study of blood T cell repertoires in COVID-19. Using immunoSEQ multiplex PCR, the repertoire was profiled, and TCRdb retains in-frame clones only, with some absent. The sample carries 200,000 to 250,000 clones, roughly 84% recorded once. The sample taken for sequencing was peripheral blood. These receptors originate from an elderly woman with active or convalescent COVID-19.

The V gene is TRBV11-3, the J gene TRBJ2-5; the match to TRBD1 covers 9 bases. The CDR3 is 14 amino acids. After removal of 5 bases from V and 2 bases from J, the junction contained 3 bases not matched to a gene. Germline values: CDR1 SGHNT, CDR2 YENEEA. The CDR3 DNA reads as TGTGCCAGCAGCCCGGGACAGGGTCAAGAGACCCAGTACTTC. Encoded protein: CASSPGQGQETQYF. The complete variable domain, with remaining parts taken from reference TRBV11-3 and TRBJ2-5, reads EAGVVQSPRYKIIEKKQPVAFWCNPISGHNTLYWYLQNLGQGPELLIRYENEEAVDDSQLPKDRFSAERLKGVDSTLKIQPAELGDSAVYLCASSPGQGQETQYFGPGTRLLVL.

The rearrangement joins TRBV5-6 to TRBJ2-7; D is possibly TRBD2 (5 bases). The germline CDR1 and CDR2 sequences are SGHDT and YYEEEE. V was trimmed by 4 bases and J by 0 bases, leaving 17 bases between them. This CDR3 is 16 amino acids long. The CDR3 here is CASSLLGSASSYEQYF. The CDR3 nucleotides are TGTGCCAGCAGCCTTCTGGGGAGTGCGAGCTCCTACGAGCAGTACTTC.

The chain couples TRBV5-1 to TRBJ1-5; TRBD1 is a possible D gene (5 bases). V was pared by 4 bases and J by 6 bases, with 11 bases between. Germline assignment: CDR1 SGHRS and CDR2 YFSETQ. CDR3 size: 13 residues. The CDR3 nucleotides read TGCGCCAGCAGCGAAGAAGGGGCTCAGCCCCAGCATTTT. Amino acids: CASSEEGAQPQHF.

V and J are TRBV28 and TRBJ1-1, with TRBD1 identical over 7 bases. The CDR3 spans 15 residues. Trimming removed 5 bases from V and 1 base from J; junction bases left unmatched: 7. Germline CDR1 MDHEN, CDR2 SYDVKM. Here the CDR3 reads CASSPNRDRNTEAFF. In nucleotides, the CDR3 is TGTGCCAGCAGTCCCAACCGGGACAGGAACACTGAAGCTTTCTTT. The variable domain in full, with the rest retrieved from reference TRBV28 and TRBJ1-1, is DVKVTQSSRYLVKRTGEKVFLECVQDMDHENMFWYRQDPGLGLRLIYFSYDVKMKEKGDIPEGYSVSREKKERFSLILESASTNQTSMYLCASSPNRDRNTEAFFGQGTRLTVV.

The chain is built from TRBV13 and TRBJ2-2; D is unclear. CDR3 length equals 14 residues. The V gene lost 5 bases and the J gene lost 3 bases, with 10 bases spanning the gap. In germline, CDR1 is PRHDT, CDR2 FYEKMQ (reference sequence). The CDR3 reads CASSRNRDTGELFF. In DNA, the CDR3 is TGTGCCAGCAGCCGCAACCGGGACACCGGGGAGCTGTTTTTT.

J is TRBJ1-5 and V is TRBV28, with D tentatively TRBD1 (5 bases). This CDR3 spans 16 amino acids. Trimming stripped 7 bases from V and 4 bases from J, with 20 bases between. Germline assignment: CDR1 MDHEN and CDR2 SYDVKM. The CDR3 spells CASTILGQGRNQPQHF. The CDR3 DNA is TGTGCCAGCACCATACTGGGGCAGGGAAGGAATCAGCCCCAGCATTTT.

The V and J genes are TRBV18 and TRBJ2-1; 8 nucleotides agree with TRBD2. The J segment lost 3 bases and the V segment lost 3 bases, leaving 10 bases of the junction unmatched. Germline V gene sequence: CDR1 KGHSH, CDR2 LQKENI. CDR3 size: 17 residues. The CDR3 loop reads CASSPTVGRGDYNEQFF. The CDR3 DNA reads as TGTGCCAGCTCACCTACCGTTGGGCGGGGGGACTACAATGAGCAGTTCTTC.

The V call is TRBV28, the J call TRBJ1-5, with 10 bases matching TRBD1. After removal of 3 bases from V and 6 bases from J, the junction contained 8 bases not matched to a gene. This CDR3 spans 16 amino acids. Germline assignment: CDR1 MDHEN and CDR2 SYDVKM. The CDR3 coding sequence is TGTGCCAGCAGTTTTCGGGACAGGGGTCGAATTCAGCCCCAGCATTTT. Amino acids: CASSFRDRGRIQPQHF.

This sequence joins TRBV7-9 and TRBJ2-7, with TRBD2 matching over 12 bases. The CDR3 totals 16 residues. V dropped 7 bases and J dropped 2; count of bases not matched to a gene: 9. Germline V gene lookup returns CDR1 SEHNR and CDR2 FQNEAQ (reference sequence). CDR3: CASIQLAGGPTYEQYF. DNA for the CDR3: TGTGCCAGCATCCAACTAGCGGGAGGACCAACCTACGAGCAGTACTTC.

The chain uses TRBV5-1 and TRBJ2-1; 11 nucleotides agree with TRBD2. Per germline, CDR1 SGHRS and CDR2 YFSETQ. The CDR3 extends over 17 amino acids. The junction had 12 bases not matched to a gene; V was cut back by 0 bases and J by 10 bases. CDR3 sequence reads: CASSLGGLAGGFGEQFF. CDR3 DNA sequence: TGCGCCAGCAGCTTGGGGGGGCTAGCGGGAGGATTTGGCGAGCAGTTCTTC.

The chain links TRBV11-2 to TRBJ1-2; 7 nucleotides agree with TRBD1. The CDR3 is 15 amino acids. Germline V gene data show CDR1 as SGHAT and CDR2 as FQNNGV. V lost 5 bases and J lost 7; bases outside the gene matches: 13. CDR3 amino acids: CASSGPRDRGGGYTF. In nucleotides, the CDR3 is TGTGCCAGCAGCGGACCCCGGGACAGAGGTGGTGGCTACACCTTC.

This clone was detected only once. V and J are TRBV9 and TRBJ1-1, with D unclear. Germline CDR1 SGDLS, CDR2 YYNGEE. V was shortened by 0 bases and J by 5 bases, with 8 bases between the two germline ends. The CDR3 is made up of 13 amino acids. This chain's CDR3 is CASSVGRTTEAFF. In DNA, the CDR3 is TGTGCCAGCAGCGTAGGCAGGACTACTGAAGCTTTCTTT.

The chain uses TRBV7-2 and TRBJ2-1; D unclear. The length of the CDR3 is 15 residues. Germline CDR1 is SGHTA and CDR2 is FQGNSA. V lost 5 bases to trimming and J lost 0 bases, with 11 bases between them. The CDR3 DNA is TGTGCCAGCAGCCCTCTAGTTATCTCCTACAATGAGCAGTTCTTC. Encoded protein: CASSPLVISYNEQFF.

The V and J genes are TRBV18 and TRBJ1-2, with D tentatively TRBD1 (6 bases). Germline CDR1 KGHSH, CDR2 LQKENI. The CDR3 length is 15 residues. V was pared by 4 bases and J by 5 bases, with 17 bases between. Here the CDR3 reads CASSRPTGTRYGYTF. DNA for the CDR3: TGTGCCAGCTCACGTCCTACCGGGACACGGTATGGCTACACCTTC.

By share, this clone counts as medium-sized (0.01 to 0.1%). CDR3 nucleotide sequence: TGTGCCAGTAGTCGAGCGGGAGTGTCCTACAATGAGCAGTTCTTC. Translation: CASSRAGVSYNEQFF. This chain links TRBV19 with TRBJ2-1; 8 positions match TRBD2. The CDR3 is made up of 15 amino acids. V lost 5 bases, J lost 1 base, and 4 bases stayed unmatched. Germline V gene sequence: CDR1 LNHDA, CDR2 SQIVND (reference sequence). The complete variable domain, with remaining parts taken from reference TRBV19 and TRBJ2-1, reads DGGITQSPKYLFRKEGQNVTLSCEQNLNHDAMYWYRQDPGQGLRLIYYSQIVNDFQKGDIAEGYSVSREKKESFPLTVTSAQKNPTAFYLCASSRAGVSYNEQFFGPGTRLTVL.

This CDR3 is CASSPGQGFNYEQYF. CDR3 sequence (DNA): TGTGCCAGCTCTCCCGGACAGGGATTTAACTACGAGCAGTACTTC. This chain uses TRBV18 with TRBJ2-7; 8 nucleotides align to TRBD1. Losses at the gene ends were 6 bases for V and 3 bases for J; bases not matched to a gene: 10. The CDR3 runs to 15 residues. Germline lookup yields CDR1 KGHSH and CDR2 LQKENI.

The V gene is TRBV3-1 (or the pseudogene TRBV3-2), the J gene TRBJ1-2; 8 bases line up with TRBD1. This CDR3 is 14 amino acids long. In germline, CDR1 is LGHDT, CDR2 YNNKEL (reference sequence). V lost 1 base to trimming and J lost 2 bases; unmatched junction nucleotides: 0. The CDR3 sequence: CASSQGDRNYGYTF. In DNA, the CDR3 is TGTGCCAGCAGCCAAGGGGACAGGAACTATGGCTACACCTTC.